This T cell receptor (beta chain) was found in a study of identical twins (dated by TCRdb to about 2016). Study-wide context: The study deep-sequenced TCR alpha and beta repertoires from monozygotic twins, unrelated adults of various ages and cord blood to test whether fetal clonotypes persist. To rule out contamination, the twin experiments were replicated at different times with different library preparation protocols. The research as a whole found: Because the same donors could not be followed over many years, the conclusions relied on cross-sectional statistical analysis. Fewer insertions were carried by abundant cord blood beta clonotypes; a weaker similar trend was observed in young adult naive repertoires, while no such trend was observed in memory repertoires. Invariant T cells such as MAIT and iNKT could partly confound zero-insertion analyses, although diverse VJ usage argued against such confounding for most clonotypes. Recombination models systematically underestimated out-of-frame TCR alpha sharing in monozygotic twins but agreed with sharing between unrelated individuals. In beta out-of-frame sequences, excess twin sharing was weaker, because having fewer shared sequences lowered the signal-to-noise ratio. Compared with coincidental sharing between unrelated individuals, an excess of low generation-probability sequences was observed among out-of-frame TCR alpha sequences shared between twins.

Per the germline V gene, SQVTM is the CDR1 and ANQGSEA is the CDR2. V sheds 8 bases and J sheds 0 bases, leaving 13 bases between their ends. Measured from the cysteine to the phenylalanine, the CDR3 is 13 residues long. This entry keeps only the CDR3 DNA: 39 bases, framed from base 1. Receptor libraries were prepared by 5' RACE. Sequencing relied on an Illumina HiSeq 2000. Template switching introduced a universal primer binding site; the final cDNA contained a unique molecular identifier, enabling accurate counting of TCR cDNA molecules. First-strand cDNA for TCR alpha and beta chains was synthesized from specific primers in the conserved constant-segment region. Each cDNA library was double barcoded, with a SMART-Mk sample barcode plus Illumina barcodes, to control for contamination. TruSeq adapter sequences and Illumina sample barcodes were added in two successive PCR steps. The TCR alpha and beta cDNA libraries were sequenced on the Illumina HiSeq platform using custom primers. Under the source paper's analysis protocol: Raw reads were processed with MiGEC to extract unique molecular identifiers, and MiXCR was used to determine CDR3 positions. Recombination models were inferred per individual with the repgenHMM and IGoR tools using an EM algorithm. The analysis of shared clonotypes was done with the tcR package in R, with sharing normalized by the product of cloneset sizes. Out-of-frame nonproductive sequences were analyzed to study raw recombination free of thymic and clonal selection effects. TCRdb took the public reads, trimmed them with fastp at Q25, ran MiXCR for clone calling and kept in-frame beta chains. All rows with the same CDR3 protein become a single entry with the most common DNA and genes. TCRdb's processing, not the authors' own work, is the source of the V and J calls. A total of 1.5 million to 2 million distinct CDR3 sequences appear in this sample, about 32% of them only once. The top ten clonotypes cover about 0.3% of the sample.

Every donor was a healthy Caucasian. This clonotype has at least ten counts. There is no known antigen for this receptor. Base qualities are not provided; no much larger clone lies one nucleotide away. Sequenced input: cord blood. The rearrangement joined TRBV29-1 to TRBJ1-2, with the identity of the D gene unclear. The clonotype was recovered from a newborn girl in good health. For the CDR3, the sequence is CSTLLAANYGYTF. The nucleotide sequence reads TGCAGCACTTTACTGGCAGCTAACTATGGCTACACCTTC.